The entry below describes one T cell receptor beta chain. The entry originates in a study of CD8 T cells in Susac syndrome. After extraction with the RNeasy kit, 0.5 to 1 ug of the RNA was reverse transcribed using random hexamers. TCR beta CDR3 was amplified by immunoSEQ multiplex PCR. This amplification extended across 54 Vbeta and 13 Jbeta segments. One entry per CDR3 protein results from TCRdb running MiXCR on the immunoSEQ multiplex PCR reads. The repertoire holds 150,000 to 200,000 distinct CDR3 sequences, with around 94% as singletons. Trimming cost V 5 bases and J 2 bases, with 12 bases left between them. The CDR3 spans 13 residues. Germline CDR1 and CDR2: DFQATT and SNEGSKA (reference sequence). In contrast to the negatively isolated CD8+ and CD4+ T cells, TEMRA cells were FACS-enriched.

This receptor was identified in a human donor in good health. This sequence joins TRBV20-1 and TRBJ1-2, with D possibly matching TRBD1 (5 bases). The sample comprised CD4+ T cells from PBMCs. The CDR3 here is CSAPPGPNYGYTF. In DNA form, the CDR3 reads TGCAGTGCTCCGCCGGGACCCAACTATGGCTACACCTTC.